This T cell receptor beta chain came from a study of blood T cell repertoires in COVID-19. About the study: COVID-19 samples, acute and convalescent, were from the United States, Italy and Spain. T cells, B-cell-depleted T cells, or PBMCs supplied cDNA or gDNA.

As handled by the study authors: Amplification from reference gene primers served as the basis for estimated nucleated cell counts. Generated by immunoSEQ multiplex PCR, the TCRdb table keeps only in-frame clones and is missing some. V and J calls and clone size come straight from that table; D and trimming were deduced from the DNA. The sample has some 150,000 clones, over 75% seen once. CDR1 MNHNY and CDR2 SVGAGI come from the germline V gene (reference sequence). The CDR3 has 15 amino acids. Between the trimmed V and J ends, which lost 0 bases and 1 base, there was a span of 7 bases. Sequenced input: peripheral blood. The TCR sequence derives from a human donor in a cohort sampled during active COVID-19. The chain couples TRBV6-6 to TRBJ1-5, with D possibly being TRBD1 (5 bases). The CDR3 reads CASSYSQDSNQPQHF. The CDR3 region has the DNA TGTGCCAGCAGTTACTCACAGGACAGCAATCAGCCCCAGCATTTT.